This passage covers 32 T cell receptor beta chains from one sample sequenced in a study of T cells after yellow fever vaccination. TCRdb passed the 5' RACE reads through MiXCR, listing each CDR3 protein once. The table lists some 54,000 distinct CDR3 sequences, less than 8.5% of them singletons. Material: CD8+ T cells not binding an NS4B(214-222) dextramer, sorted from PBMCs, obtained roughly 45 days after the first yellow fever vaccination. Receptor source: a man younger than 30 who received the YFV17D yellow fever vaccine.

This clonotype came up many times. This chain links TRBV5-5 with TRBJ2-7; TRBD1 is a possible D gene (5 bases). Germline CDR1 and CDR2: SGHKS and YYEKEE (reference sequence). Trimming stripped 0 bases from V and 4 bases from J, with 20 bases between. The CDR3 runs to 17 residues. For the CDR3, the DNA is TGTGCCAGCAGCTTGGTCCTGGATTGGACACACATTTACGAGCAGTACGTC. Its protein is CASSLVLDWTHIYEQYV.

This clonotype was picked up a small number of times. The V gene is TRBV11-2, the J gene TRBJ2-5, with TRBD2 matching over 10 bases. Germline assignment: CDR1 SGHAT and CDR2 FQNNGV. V was clipped by 8 bases and J by 5 bases; unmatched bases: 11. The CDR3 runs 15 residues. The chain's CDR3 is CASSQTLAGVETQYF. CDR3 bases: TGTGCCAGCTCCCAGACCCTAGCGGGGGTGGAGACCCAGTACTTC.

There are a few counts of this clonotype. The chain is built from TRBV9 and TRBJ2-7; D ambiguous. The CDR3 runs to 13 residues. Germline V gene sequence: CDR1 SGDLS, CDR2 YYNGEE. V lost 3 bases and J 2 bases, leaving 9 bases between the germline ends. CDR3 in amino acids: CASSGSSPYEQYF. CDR3 sequence (DNA): TGTGCCAGCAGCGGCTCTTCCCCCTACGAGCAGTACTTC.

This clonotype was observed many times. The chain joins TRBV6-1 to TRBJ1-4, with 7 bases matching TRBD1. Germline V gives CDR1 MNHNS, CDR2 SASEGT. With 7 bases clipped from V and 3 bases from J, the junction kept 8 bases outside the gene matches. This CDR3 comprises 15 residues. The CDR3 DNA reads TGTGCCAGCAAGATAACAGGGGTGGCTAATGAAAAACTGTTTTTT. Its protein is CASKITGVANEKLFF.

A few counts support this clonotype. The rearrangement uses TRBV5-1 and TRBJ1-1, with a tentative D call TRBD1 (6 bases). The CDR3 has 17 residues. The germline gives CDR1 SGHRS, CDR2 YFSETQ. V lost 4 bases and J 2 bases, leaving 21 bases between the germline ends. The CDR3 DNA sequence: TGCGCCAGCAGCCTCCCGGGCGGGACGGGGGCAAACACTGAAGCTTTCTTT. It translates to CASSLPGGTGANTEAFF.

The table lists this clonotype with many counts. The chain has TRBV9 and TRBJ1-1; D not resolved. Germline V gene lookup returns CDR1 SGDLS and CDR2 YYNGEE. The CDR3 length is 15 residues. Trimming stripped 4 bases from V and 0 bases from J, with 13 bases between. The chain's CDR3 is CASSPAGRLNTEAFF. The DNA for the CDR3 is TGTGCCAGCAGCCCTGCTGGACGGCTGAACACTGAAGCTTTCTTT.

This clonotype was observed at least ten times. The chain joins TRBV6-1 to TRBJ2-1, with D unresolved. V was pared by 1 base and J by 8 bases, with 9 bases between. Per germline, CDR1 MNHNS and CDR2 SASEGT. This CDR3 has 13 amino acids. CDR3 sequence: CASSEGIPYEQFF. DNA of the CDR3: TGTGCCAGCAGTGAAGGGATTCCTTATGAGCAGTTCTTC.

In this sample, this clonotype turned up many times. This chain joins TRBV4-3 and TRBJ1-5, with D unresolved. V was shortened by 0 bases and J by 4 bases, with 10 bases between the two germline ends. The CDR3 is made up of 15 amino acids. Germline V gives CDR1 LGHNA, CDR2 YSLEER. This CDR3 reads CASSQDAQINQPQHF. CDR3 DNA sequence: TGCGCCAGCAGCCAAGACGCCCAGATAAATCAGCCCCAGCATTTT.

The chain employs TRBV5-6 and TRBJ2-1, with 7 bases aligning to TRBD1. The V segment lost 3 bases and the J segment 0 bases; nucleotides outside the gene matches: 3. The CDR3 has 15 amino acids. CDR1 and CDR2 (germline): SGHDT, YYEEEE. CDR3 sequence reads: CASSSTGISYNEQFF. CDR3 bases: TGTGCCAGCAGCTCGACAGGGATCTCCTACAATGAGCAGTTCTTC. Full variable domain (remainder filled in from reference TRBV5-6 and TRBJ2-1): DAGVTQSPTHLIKTRGQQVTLRCSPKSGHDTVSWYQQALGQGPQFIFQYYEEEERQRGNFPDRFSGHQFPNYSSELNVNALLLGDSALYLCASSSTGISYNEQFFGPGTRLTVL.

The sample holds a few counts of this clonotype. The CDR3 DNA is TGTGCCACCAGTCCTACTAGCGGACACAATGAGCAGTTCTTC. It translates to CATSPTSGHNEQFF. V and J are TRBV24-1 and TRBJ2-1, with 8 bases aligning to TRBD2. Germline CDR1 reads KGHDR; CDR2 reads SFDVKD. This CDR3 is built from 14 residues. V dropped 6 bases and J dropped 5; count of bases not matched to a gene: 5.

The chain couples TRBV12-5 to TRBJ2-1, with TRBD2 matching 8 bases. Losses at the gene ends were 6 bases for V and 2 bases for J; bases not matched to a gene: 9. The CDR3 extends over 16 amino acids. Germline loops: CDR1 LGHNT, CDR2 FRNRAP. CDR3 DNA: TGTGCTAGTGGATCGAGATTAGCGGGACCCTACAATGAGCAGTTCTTC. It specifies CASGSRLAGPYNEQFF.

The sample holds many counts of this clonotype. The rearrangement joins TRBV15 to TRBJ2-1; no clear D gene. V was shortened by 2 bases and J by 9 bases, with 8 bases between the two germline ends. The CDR3 loop spans 12 amino acids. CDR1 is LNHNV, CDR2 YYDKDF, per germline (reference sequence). The CDR3 here is CATSRNIFEQFF. The CDR3 DNA follows: TGTGCCACCAGCAGAAACATCTTTGAGCAGTTCTTC.

This clonotype has ten or more counts. The V and J genes are TRBV29-1 and TRBJ2-7; D not resolved. Germline CDR1 SQVTM, CDR2 ANQGSEA. The CDR3 totals 12 residues. CDR3 loop: CSRLRTPLEQYV. CDR3 coding DNA: TGCAGTCGCTTGAGGACGCCGTTGGAGCAGTACGTC.

The table lists this clonotype with many counts. This rearrangement joins TRBV20-1 to TRBJ2-5; D is possibly TRBD1 (6 bases). Germline-derived CDR1 and CDR2 are DFQATT and SNEGSKA (reference sequence). The CDR3 is 14 residues long. V was cut by 0 bases and J by 2 bases, with 10 bases left in between. The DNA of the CDR3 is TGCAGTGCTAGAGACCCGGGGACACAAGAGACCCAGTACTTC. Translation gives CSARDPGTQETQYF.

This clonotype was seen a few times. V is TRBV10-2 and J is TRBJ2-5, with unresolved D. Germline values: CDR1 WSHSY, CDR2 SAAADI. V was clipped by 2 bases and J by 2 bases, with 21 bases between them. This CDR3 comprises 18 residues. CDR3 in DNA: TGCGCCAGCAGTGAGCCCTCCCTAGATATCGCCGTTCAAGAGACCCAGTACTTC. Translation: CASSEPSLDIAVQETQYF.

This clonotype was found many times. The rearrangement uses TRBV20-1 and TRBJ2-7; no clear D gene. The CDR3 contains 11 residues. V was pared by 0 bases and J by 3 bases, with 3 bases between. Germline V lookup: CDR1 DFQATT, CDR2 SNEGSKA (reference sequence). The CDR3 region is CSAREGYEQYF. The CDR3 nucleotides read TGCAGTGCTAGAGAGGGCTACGAGCAGTACTTC.

The chain is built from TRBV20-1 and TRBJ2-3; 8 bases are shared with TRBD2. Trimming removed 2 bases from V and 4 bases from J; junction bases left unmatched: 8. Germline CDR1 is DFQATT and CDR2 is SNEGSKA (reference sequence). CDR3 length: 15 amino acids. CDR3 DNA: TGCAGTGCTAGAATTAGCGGGGCAGGGCCAGATACGCAGTATTTT. This gives the protein CSARISGAGPDTQYF.

This clonotype was observed many times. The CDR3 loop is CASLGGFYGYTF. DNA of the CDR3: TGTGCCAGTCTCGGGGGATTCTATGGCTACACCTTC. The chain has TRBV25-1 and TRBJ1-2; D is possibly TRBD1 (5 bases). This CDR3 spans 12 amino acids. Germline loops: CDR1 MGHDK, CDR2 SYGVNS. With 9 bases removed from V and 4 bases from J, the gap between germline ends came to 12 bases.

In its sample, this clonotype was seen a few times. The chain employs TRBV4-1 and TRBJ2-5; D is unclear. There are 17 residues in the CDR3. Trimming stripped 2 bases from V and 5 bases from J, with 21 bases between. Germline lookup yields CDR1 MGHRA and CDR2 YSYEKL. The CDR3 bases are TGCGCCAGCAGCCAACTGTGGGGTGGTCGGGTCCATGAGACCCAGTACTTC. Protein product: CASSQLWGGRVHETQYF.

This clonotype appeared many times. J is TRBJ2-2 and V is TRBV4-3; D gene unclear. Germline V lookup: CDR1 LGHNA, CDR2 YSLEER. With 3 bases removed from V and 2 bases from J, the gap between germline ends came to 7 bases. The CDR3 runs to 14 residues. Written as DNA, the CDR3 is TGCGCCAGCAGCCACGCAGAAAACACCGGGGAGCTGTTTTTT. Protein sequence: CASSHAENTGELFF.

This clonotype came up a few times. The V and J genes are TRBV6-6 and TRBJ1-1; D uncertain. The CDR3 extends over 12 amino acids. Trimming removed 6 bases at V and 2 bases at J, with 7 bases between. CDR1 and CDR2 from the germline V gene are MNHNY and SVGAGI (reference sequence). The CDR3 nucleotides read TGTGCCAGCAGACCAGGTAACACTGAAGCTTTCTTT. Protein sequence: CASRPGNTEAFF.

This chain uses TRBV29-1 with TRBJ1-2; TRBD1 is a possible D gene (5 bases). Germline-derived CDR1 and CDR2 are SQVTM and ANQGSEA. This CDR3 contains 12 residues. Here the CDR3 DNA reads TGCAGACTGGCCCGGGACTGCTATGGCTACACCTTC. The encoded protein is CRLARDCYGYTF.

A note on this clonotype: At one end, the junction sequence differs from germline, possibly due to a read error. The J gene is TRBJ2-2, the V gene TRBV9, with 15 positions matching TRBD2. Germline V lookup: CDR1 SGDLS, CDR2 YYNGEE. This CDR3 comprises 18 residues. CDR3 residues: CARSAGLAGGRNTGELFF. The CDR3 nucleotides are TGTGCCCGCAGCGCCGGACTAGCGGGGGGGCGAAACACCGGGGAGCTGTTTTTT.

This clonotype has more than one count but fewer than ten. The chain is built from TRBV4-1 and TRBJ2-1; 10 positions agree with TRBD2. Germline V gene sequence: CDR1 MGHRA, CDR2 YSYEKL. The CDR3 is 15 residues long. The V gene end was trimmed by 0 bases and the J gene end by 7 bases; junction bases not matched to a gene: 3. CDR3 bases: TGCGCCAGCAGCCAAGAGGCTAGCGGGGGTAATGAGCAGTTCTTC. This encodes CASSQEASGGNEQFF.

This clonotype was counted only a few times. The chain is built from TRBV4-1 and TRBJ2-3; no clear D gene. The CDR3 sequence is 16 residues long. The ends were cut back, 2 bases at V and 0 bases at J, with 12 bases in the middle. Germline CDR1 reads MGHRA; CDR2 reads YSYEKL. The CDR3 loop is CASSQWYGSSTDTQYF. In nucleotides, the CDR3 is TGCGCCAGCAGCCAATGGTATGGGTCTAGCACAGATACGCAGTATTTT.

The chain couples TRBV11-2 to TRBJ2-2, with 7 bases matching TRBD2. The CDR3 sequence is 16 residues long. V was pared by 5 bases and J by 0 bases, with 6 bases of the junction left unmatched. CDR1 is SGHAT and CDR2 is FQNNGV in the germline V gene. CDR3 sequence: CASSPVGGANTGELFF. The DNA of the CDR3 is TGTGCCAGCAGCCCAGTTGGGGGGGCGAACACCGGGGAGCTGTTTTTT.

This clonotype was seen a handful of times. The chain joins TRBV6-5 to TRBJ2-5, with 11 bases identical to TRBD2. Germline V lookup: CDR1 MNHEY, CDR2 SVGAGI. The CDR3 consists of 16 residues. J lost 5 bases, V lost 4 bases, and 9 bases had no gene match. The CDR3 DNA sequence: TGTGCCAGCAGTTTACTAGCGGGGGACGTGGGGGAGACCCAGTACTTC. The encoded protein is CASSLLAGDVGETQYF.

This clonotype has only a few counts. At one of its ends the junction is not consistent with the germline gene, which may arise from a read error. The V gene is TRBV6-5, the J gene TRBJ2-7; no clear D. Germline CDR1 is MNHEY and CDR2 is SVGAGI. The CDR3 consists of 12 residues. DNA of the CDR3: TGTGCCAGCAGCTACTCAGGCTCCGAGCAGTACTTC. Protein: CASSYSGSEQYF.

The V call is TRBV4-3, the J call TRBJ1-1; 8 bases line up with TRBD1. This CDR3 comprises 15 residues. Per germline, CDR1 LGHNA and CDR2 YSLEER. Germline trimming cut 2 bases from V and 5 bases from J; bases unmatched to any gene: 7. The CDR3 reads CASSQHRTGWTEAFF. For the CDR3, the DNA is TGCGCCAGCAGCCAACATAGGACAGGGTGGACTGAAGCTTTCTTT.

The rearrangement uses TRBV4-1 and TRBJ2-7; 7 bases match TRBD1. CDR1 is MGHRA, CDR2 YSYEKL, per germline. V gave up 3 bases and J gave up 2 bases; unmatched junction bases: 7. This CDR3 is built from 15 residues. CDR3 sequence (DNA): TGCGCCAGCAGCCATCCCGACAGGGCCCCCTACGAGCAGTACTTC. It codes for CASSHPDRAPYEQYF.

There are many counts of this clonotype. The rearrangement joins TRBV7-3 to TRBJ2-1; D is undetermined. CDR3 length equals 13 residues. Trimming stripped 2 bases from V and 6 bases from J, with 8 bases between. Germline-derived CDR1 and CDR2 are SGHTA and FQGTGA. Written as DNA, the CDR3 is TGTGCCAGCAGCTTATTAACCTCCAATGAGCAGTTCTTC. Encoded protein: CASSLLTSNEQFF.

The chain recombines TRBV4-3 with TRBJ1-4; TRBD1 is a possible D gene (5 bases). This CDR3 is built from 15 residues. Germline-derived CDR1 and CDR2 are LGHNA and YSLEER. Trimming took 0 bases from V and 8 from J, leaving 13 bases between them. For the CDR3, the DNA is TGCGCCAGCAGCCAAGACGGCGGGGCGCGGGAAAAACTGTTTTTT. Its protein is CASSQDGGAREKLFF.